This T cell receptor beta chain was recorded in a study of T cells expressing NK-cell markers. About this clonotype itself: Its antigen is currently unknown.

UMI-tagged 5'RACE template switching yielded the TCR beta cDNA. From its re-call of the 5' RACE reads, TCRdb lists each CDR3 protein once, without DNA. In all, the sample yields about 380,000 distinct CDR3 sequences. Germline V CDR1 and CDR2: SGHAT, FQDESV (reference sequence). The CDR3 has 15 amino acids. Study-level results: Also leading the CD3+CD56-NKG2C+ fraction in a handful of donors were these clonotypes. About 1.0-8% of CD8+ T cells in several donors belonged to dominant NKG2C+ clonotypes.

The sequence derives from a man aged 18-75 years in good health. The sample taken for sequencing was blood T cells: a sorted CD56 or NKG2C T cell subset, CD4+ or CD8+ T cells, or bulk PBMC T cells (not recorded which). The J gene is TRBJ2-2, the V gene TRBV11-1. The CDR3 region is CASSLGREVTGELFF.